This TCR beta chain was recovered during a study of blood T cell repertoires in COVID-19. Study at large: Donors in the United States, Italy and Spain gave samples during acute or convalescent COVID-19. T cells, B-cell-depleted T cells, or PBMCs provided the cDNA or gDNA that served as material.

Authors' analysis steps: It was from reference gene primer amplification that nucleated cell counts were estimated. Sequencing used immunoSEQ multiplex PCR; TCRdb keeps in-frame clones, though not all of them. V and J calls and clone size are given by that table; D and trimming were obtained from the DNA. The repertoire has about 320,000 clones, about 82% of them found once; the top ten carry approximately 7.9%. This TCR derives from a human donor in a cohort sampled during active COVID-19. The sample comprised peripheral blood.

The CDR3, as DNA: TGCAGCGTTGAAAAGGGCAGGGCCCTTGGCGATGAGCAGTTCTTC. Translation gives CSVEKGRALGDEQFF. This chain uses TRBV29-1 with TRBJ2-1; a possible D gene is TRBD1 (5 bases). CDR3 length equals 15 residues. V lost 2 bases to trimming and J lost 8 bases, with 19 bases between them. Germline V gives CDR1 SQVTM, CDR2 ANQGSEA.